Given below is one T cell receptor (beta chain) in context. Original data processing: Reference gene primer amplification gave nucleated cell count estimates. This table comes from immunoSEQ multiplex PCR, and its TCRdb copy is limited to in-frame clones, with some not included. That table supplies the V and J calls and clone size; D and trimming were determined from the DNA. The repertoire includes some 70,000 clones, around 82% of them detected once, and roughly 5.4% sits in the top ten. The data were taken from a study of blood T cell repertoires in COVID-19. Study as a whole: Samples of COVID-19 (acute and convalescent) were obtained from the United States, Italy and Spain. Sources were T cells, B-cell-depleted T cells, or PBMCs; the material itself was cDNA or gDNA.

Germline V gives CDR1 SGDLS, CDR2 YYNGEE. This CDR3 comprises 14 residues. J gave up 6 bases and V 1 base, and 5 bases lay outside the gene matches. The V call is TRBV9, the J call TRBJ2-3; 7 bases line up with TRBD2. The sample comprised peripheral blood. The source is a man aged 50 to 59 with active COVID-19. The chain's CDR3 is CASSVSLAVDTQYF. Written as DNA, the CDR3 is TGTGCCAGCAGCGTAAGTCTAGCGGTCGATACGCAGTATTTT.